The 4 T cell receptor beta chains presented below share a single source sample, sequenced in a study of T cell changes during pregnancy in multiple sclerosis. Libraries were prepared by immunoSEQ multiplex PCR; TCRdb keeps only in-frame clonotypes and omits some of them. The sample contains around 40,000 clones, 91% of which appear only once. Material: CD8+ T cells from peripheral blood mononuclear cells, obtained in the second trimester of pregnancy. Receptors originate from a female donor with multiple sclerosis, enrolled in a pregnancy study.

The chain combines TRBV30 with TRBJ2-5; D is unresolved. Germline CDR1 is GTSNPN and CDR2 is SVGIG (reference sequence). The CDR3 has 12 amino acids. The V and J ends lost 3 bases and 8 bases respectively, with 13 bases between them. The CDR3 DNA is TGTGCCTGGAGCGTAGACTTGGAAACCCAGTACTTC. Amino acid sequence: CAWSVDLETQYF.

The chain employs TRBV27 and TRBJ1-2; 7 bases map to TRBD1. This CDR3 is built from 13 residues. Per germline, CDR1 MNHEY and CDR2 SMNVEV (reference sequence). V lost 3 bases and J lost 9; bases outside the gene matches: 7. CDR3 in DNA: TGTGCCAGCAGTTTGAACAGGGGAACGAGCTACACCTTC. This gives the protein CASSLNRGTSYTF.

The CDR3 DNA follows: TGTGCCAGCCGGGACATTCTCTCCTACGAGCAGTACTTC. Translated, it gives CASRDILSYEQYF. The V call is TRBV27, the J call TRBJ2-7; possibly TRBD1 for D (6 bases). Germline lookup yields CDR1 MNHEY and CDR2 SMNVEV (reference sequence). The CDR3 runs to 13 residues. V shed 8 bases and J shed 0 bases, with 11 bases lying between them.

This clone has just one count. The rearrangement joins TRBV6-1 to TRBJ2-2; 8 bases align to TRBD2. This CDR3 is 16 amino acids long. The germline V gene encodes CDR1 MNHNS and CDR2 SASEGT. J was trimmed by 5 bases and V by 1 base; bases with no gene match: 6. CDR3 bases: TGTGCCAGCAGTGAAGAGGTAGCGGGAAGGACCGGGGAGCTGTTTTTT. Encoded protein: CASSEEVAGRTGELFF.